Listed below are T cell receptor beta chains from one sample, sequenced in a study of T cells in Graves' hyperthyroidism and ophthalmopathy. Each CDR3 protein is one row after TCRdb ran MiXCR on the multiplex PCR reads. Altogether around 290,000 distinct CDR3 sequences are present, about 14% being singletons, with the ten largest covering 6% to 8%. The sequenced sample consisted of blood. All receptors derive from a woman in her thirties with Graves' hyperthyroidism that later progressed to Graves' ophthalmopathy. CDR3s include the opening cysteine and the closing phenylalanine or tryptophan. The order of the fields is J gene, clone size, V gene, D gene, CDR3 DNA, CDR3 protein. D genes are given only for firm matches. Size tells how often a clone was seen (once, few, many) or the class of an expanded clone, and some rows leave it out.

TRBJ2-3	.	TRBV19	TRBD1	TGTGCCCGTCAGACAGGGGTCTCCCAAGATACGCAGTATTTT	CARQTGVSQDTQYF
TRBJ1-5	many	TRBV27	.	TGTGCCAGCAGGAGCCTTGGACAGTTTAGCAATCAGCCCCAGCATTTT	CASRSLGQFSNQPQHF
TRBJ2-1	few	TRBV29-1	.	TGCAGCGTGGTTCTGAGCGGCAATGAGCAGTTCTTC	CSVVLSGNEQFF
TRBJ2-7	many	TRBV3-1	.	TGTGCCAGCAGCCGAGGGAATCACTACGAGCAGTACTTC	CASSRGNHYEQYF
TRBJ1-2	many	TRBV28	.	TGTGCCAGTTGGGGGGGGATTGGCTACACCTTC	CASWGGIGYTF
TRBJ2-4	.	TRBV5-8	TRBD2	TGTGCCAGCAGCTTGGGGACTAGCGGTGACATTCAGTACTTC	CASSLGTSGDIQYF
TRBJ1-4	many	TRBV28	.	TGTGCCAGCAGTTTAGGCCAGAGCCATGAAAAACTGTTTTTT	CASSLGQSHEKLFF
TRBJ1-2	many	TRBV28	.	TGTGCCAGCAAACCTAGGAACTATGGCTACACCTTC	CASKPRNYGYTF
TRBJ1-1	many	TRBV28	.	TGTGCCAGCCAGCAGCAGGGGTTAGTTGTGAACACTGAAGCTTTCTTT	CASQQQGLVVNTEAFF
TRBJ1-4	.	TRBV6-1	.	TGTGCCAGCAGTGAACGGCGAGGTAATGAAAAACTGTTTTTT	CASSERRGNEKLFF
TRBJ2-2	many	TRBV2	.	TGTGCCAGCTTGGCGGGGATAGGCGGGGAGCTGTTTTTT	CASLAGIGGELFF
TRBJ1-2	many	TRBV2	.	TGTGCCAGCAACAAGGAACAGCACTATGGCTACACCTTC	CASNKEQHYGYTF
TRBJ2-3	.	TRBV24-1	.	TGTGCCACCAGTGGTCCAGCAAGCACAGATACGCAGTATTTT	CATSGPASTDTQYF
TRBJ2-3	few	TRBV14	.	TGTGCCAGCAGCCAAGCCGGGGAGGGCACAGATACGCAGTATTTT	CASSQAGEGTDTQYF
TRBJ2-1	once	TRBV7-2	TRBD2	TGTGCCAGCAGCTTACTAGCGGGGGGTAATGAGCAGTTCTTC	CASSLLAGGNEQFF
TRBJ1-2	many	TRBV30	.	TGTGCCTGGAGTGTCAGGAGGACAGACGATGGCTACACCTTC	CAWSVRRTDDGYTF
TRBJ2-5	many	TRBV7-2	.	TGTGCCAGCAGCTTAGCGCGTGAGACCCAGTACTTC	CASSLARETQYF
TRBJ2-5	many	TRBV7-8	TRBD2	TGTGCCAGCAGCCAACCTACGGGGGGTCAAGAGACCCAGTACTTC	CASSQPTGGQETQYF
TRBJ2-1	few	TRBV6-2/TRBV6-3	TRBD2	TGTGCCAGCAGTCCTCTAGCGGAGCGCTATGAGCAGTTCTTC	CASSPLAERYEQFF
TRBJ1-1	.	TRBV30	.	TGTGCCTGGACAGGGGTGTACACTGAAGCTTTCTTT	CAWTGVYTEAFF
TRBJ1-6	many	TRBV5-1	.	TGCGCCAGCAGCTTGGACAGCCAAAGAAATTCACCCCTCCACTTT	CASSLDSQRNSPLHF
TRBJ1-2	few	TRBV14	.	TGTGCCAGCAGCCAGATGACGCTTGGGGGCTACACCTTC	CASSQMTLGGYTF
TRBJ2-7	many	TRBV27	.	TGTGCCAGTGGGGTGGGATGGAGCTACGAGCAGTACTTC	CASGVGWSYEQYF
TRBJ2-7	many	TRBV27	TRBD1	TGTGCCAGCAGTTTAAATCAGGGGGCCTCACCCTACGAGCAGTACTTC	CASSLNQGASPYEQYF
TRBJ2-3	.	TRBV9	TRBD1	TGTGCCAGCAGCCGACAGGGGAATACAGATACGCAGTATTTT	CASSRQGNTDTQYF